This T cell receptor (beta chain) is from a study of T-cell memory formation after mild COVID-19. Across the study: Largely donor-specific sequence clusters came from a couple of donors.

Regarding this clonotype: Its antigen is currently unknown.

Libraries for TCRalpha and TCRbeta carried sample barcodes and unique molecular identifiers via 5'RACE. TCRdb re-derived calls from the 5' RACE reads in MiXCR, one entry per CDR3 protein. The sample has some 120,000 distinct CDR3 sequences; about a sixth are singletons. Trimming took 3 bases from V and 2 from J; bases not matched to a gene: 3. This CDR3 contains 15 residues. Germline V CDR1 and CDR2: KGHSH, LQKENI. General study findings and limits: Proof of SARS-CoV-2 specificity was absent for the second-wave clones that crested on day 37. Memory from before infection featured some responding clones, which suggests cross-reactive memory joined.

The sequenced material came from PBMCs or a T cell subset sorted from them (not recorded which). The chain joins TRBV18 to TRBJ2-7; 11 bases line up with TRBD2. This sequence was found in an adult woman who had mild COVID-19 (a few samples of this study predate the infection). Cell type and time point are not known. CDR3 in DNA: TGTGCCAGCTCACCCGGGACTAGCGGCCCCTACGAGCAGTACTTC. This translates into CASSPGTSGPYEQYF.